Following are 11 T cell receptor beta chains from one sample sequenced in a study of neurological immune-mediated disorders. TCRdb ran MiXCR on the 5' RACE reads and lists one entry per CDR3 protein. This sample has about 38,000 distinct CDR3 sequences; approximately 12% occur once, and the top ten carry around 4%. The time point is: technical triplicate 1. The sequenced material came from PBMCs. These receptors came from a man between 60 and 70 years old with HTLV-1-associated myelopathy (HAM/TSP).

This clonotype was recorded many times. The rearrangement links TRBV20-1 to TRBJ2-1; D not resolved. CDR3 size: 11 residues. V was clipped by 7 bases and J by 3 bases, with 7 bases between them. Germline values: CDR1 DFQATT, CDR2 SNEGSKA (reference sequence). CDR3 in amino acids: CSEDRYNEQFF. In DNA form, the CDR3 reads TGCAGTGAGGACCGCTACAATGAGCAGTTCTTC.

In its sample, this clonotype was seen many times. The V and J genes are TRBV12-3 or TRBV12-4 and TRBJ2-1; D unresolved. V lost 3 bases, J lost 8 bases, and 11 bases lay in between. The CDR3 runs 13 residues. CDR3 coding DNA: TGTGCCAGCAGTTTTTCCACTTTGGATGAGCAGTTCTTC. Amino acids: CASSFSTLDEQFF.

This clonotype came up many times. This chain links TRBV29-1 with TRBJ2-3; D is possibly TRBD2 (6 bases). CDR3 length: 13 residues. V shed 4 bases and J shed 9 bases, with 17 bases lying between them. Germline CDR1 reads SQVTM; CDR2 reads ANQGSEA. The CDR3 loop reads CSVATGAGQTQYF. The CDR3 region has the DNA TGCAGCGTTGCGACGGGAGCAGGGCAAACGCAGTATTTT.

This clonotype was picked up many times. The chain recombines TRBV20-1 with TRBJ1-5, with D unclear. The V gene's germline CDR1 is DFQATT and CDR2 SNEGSKA (reference sequence). Trimming pared 0 bases from V and 2 bases from J, leaving 11 bases between. CDR3 size: 15 residues. The CDR3 nucleotides read TGCAGTGCTAGAGATTCGTCGGAGGGCAATCAGCCCCAGCATTTT. Translation: CSARDSSEGNQPQHF.

This clonotype was found many times. The V gene is TRBV14, the J gene TRBJ2-2; D is unresolved. The CDR3 is 14 amino acids. V lost 2 bases and J 4 bases, leaving 8 bases between the germline ends. Germline CDR1 SGHDN, CDR2 FVKESK. CDR3: CASSQLRSTGELFF. In DNA form, the CDR3 reads TGTGCCAGCAGCCAACTGCGGTCCACCGGGGAGCTGTTTTTT.

The table lists this clonotype with many counts. This sequence joins TRBV3-1 and TRBJ2-7; D is perhaps TRBD2 (6 bases). Looked up from germline, CDR1 is LGHDT and CDR2 is YNNKEL (reference sequence). V was pared by 0 bases and J by 2 bases, with 14 bases between. The CDR3 consists of 16 residues. CDR3 DNA sequence: TGTGCCAGCAGCCAAGATGGGGGGAGGACTACCTACGAGCAGTACTTC. Translated, it gives CASSQDGGRTTYEQYF.

This clonotype was counted many times. This rearrangement joins TRBV20-1 to TRBJ2-3; no clear D gene. The CDR3 has 10 amino acids. Germline V CDR1 and CDR2: DFQATT, SNEGSKA (reference sequence). The V end lost 2 bases, the J end lost 4 bases, and 1 base lay between the germline ends. CDR3 nucleotides: TGCAGTGCTAGACCAGATACGCAGTATTTT. This sequence encodes CSARPDTQYF.

This clonotype was counted many times. The J gene is TRBJ2-1, the V gene TRBV7-8; 11 positions match TRBD2. V was pared by 2 bases and J by 2 bases, with 11 bases of the junction left unmatched. There are 19 residues in the CDR3. Germline values: CDR1 SGHVS, CDR2 FQNEAQ. CDR3 residues: CASSLRVSGRARTYNEQFF. CDR3 nucleotide sequence: TGTGCCAGCAGCTTAAGGGTTAGCGGGAGGGCCAGGACCTACAATGAGCAGTTCTTC.

This clonotype was seen repeatedly, ten times or more. The genes are TRBV3-1 and TRBJ1-2; tentatively, D is TRBD1 (5 bases). V was clipped by 0 bases and J by 6 bases, with 11 bases between them. CDR1 and CDR2 (germline): LGHDT, YNNKEL (reference sequence). This CDR3 has 14 amino acids. CDR3 coding DNA: TGTGCCAGCAGCCAAGATCTAAGGGGTAATGGCTACACCTTC. This sequence encodes CASSQDLRGNGYTF.

This clonotype was observed many times. The chain links TRBV20-1 to TRBJ2-7, with 11 bases identical to TRBD2. Germline loops: CDR1 DFQATT, CDR2 SNEGSKA (reference sequence). The CDR3 runs 17 residues. Trimming removed 0 bases from V and 3 bases from J; junction bases left unmatched: 10. CDR3 loop: CSARDLIPGTSGYEQYF. In DNA, the CDR3 is TGCAGTGCTAGAGATCTTATCCCTGGGACTAGCGGCTACGAGCAGTACTTC.

The table lists this clonotype with many counts. J is TRBJ1-4 and V is TRBV5-1; D not resolved. The CDR3 spans 15 residues. V was trimmed by 1 base and J by 4 bases, leaving 11 bases between them. Looked up from germline, CDR1 is SGHRS and CDR2 is YFSETQ. The CDR3 DNA follows: TGCGCCAGCAGCTTGAACCCAGGTTATAATGAAAAACTGTTTTTT. This gives the protein CASSLNPGYNEKLFF.